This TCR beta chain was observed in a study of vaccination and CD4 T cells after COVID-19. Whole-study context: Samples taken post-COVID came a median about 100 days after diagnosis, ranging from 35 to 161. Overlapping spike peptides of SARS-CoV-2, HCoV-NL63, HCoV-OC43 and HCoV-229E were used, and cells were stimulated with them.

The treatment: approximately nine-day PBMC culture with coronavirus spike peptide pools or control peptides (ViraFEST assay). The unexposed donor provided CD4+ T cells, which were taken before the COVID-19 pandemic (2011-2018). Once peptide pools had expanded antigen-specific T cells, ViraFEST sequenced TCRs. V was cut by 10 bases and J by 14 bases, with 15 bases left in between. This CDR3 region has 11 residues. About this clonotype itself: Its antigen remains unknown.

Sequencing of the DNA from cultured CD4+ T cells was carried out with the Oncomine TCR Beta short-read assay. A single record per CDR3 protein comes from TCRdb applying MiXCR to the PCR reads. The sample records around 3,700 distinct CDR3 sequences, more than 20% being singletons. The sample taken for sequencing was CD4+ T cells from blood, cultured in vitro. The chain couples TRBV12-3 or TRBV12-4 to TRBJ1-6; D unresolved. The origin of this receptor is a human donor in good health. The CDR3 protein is CATTVGGTLHF. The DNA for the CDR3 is TGTGCCACCACCGTGGGTGGCACCCTCCACTTT.